This entry describes one T cell receptor (beta chain). Its target antigen remains unknown. No much larger clone is present one base from it, and per-base qualities are unavailable. Trimming removed 4 bases from V and 0 bases from J; the gene matches leave 4 bases unexplained. From the germline V gene, CDR1 is SGDLS and CDR2 is YYNGEE. The CDR3, from cysteine to phenylalanine, totals 14 residues. Only the CDR3 part of the read is kept: 42 bases, read in frame from the first base. The sample originates from a study of blood T cell repertoires in COVID-19 (dated by TCRdb to the early 2020s). Background for the entire study: Samples from collaborators originated in the United States, Italy and Spain and spanned both the acute and convalescent phases of COVID-19. The prospective study material was composed of cDNA or gDNA derived from T cells, B-cell-depleted T cells, or PBMCs. Subjects who had been exposed to COVID-19, were actively infected with it, or had recovered from it provided the deeply sampled blood TCRbeta repertoires that made up the dataset. The repertoires were released in a freely available public database intended as a resource for research on the immune response to SARS-CoV-2. The samples were drawn from the first 160 participants of the ongoing ImmuneRACE study and from more than 1,000 subjects provided by 6 global collaborators. The sample metadata nearly always contained a de-identified subject ID, COVID-19 status, age in years and sex. Where available, HLA class I and class II types were taken from metadata supplied by the sample provider and were not determined by assay-based typing.

In the prospective study, participants were roughly 18 to 95 years old, resided in 24 geographic areas of the United States, and were enrolled through a virtual design. To assign participants to cohorts, the prospective study relied on clinical history that participants themselves reported in a screening survey and a study questionnaire. ImmuneRACE Cohort 3 recovered participants were defined by two consecutive negative NP/OP PCR tests, healthcare professional clearance, or symptom resolution. Each participant in the prospective study had whole blood, serum and a nasopharyngeal or oropharyngeal swab collected by mobile phlebotomists. Over an approximately 2-month period, participants in the prospective study had the option of providing additional blood draws and questionnaires. Before DNA extraction, prospective study blood samples were shipped either frozen or at room temperature. Overall results and qualifications from the work: Clinical and demographic metadata were provided uncurated, with the amount varying by source and participant.

TCRbeta CDR3 regions were amplified from genomic DNA by means of the immunoSEQ Assay, a bias-controlled multiplex PCR. The original pipeline was this. The number of nucleated cells in each sample was estimated by amplification of reference gene primers within the assay. To quantify the absolute abundance of each unique TCRbeta CDR3 rearrangement, sequence reads were collapsed and filtered. Productive Simpson clonality was computed per sample as the square root of Simpson's diversity index over productive rearrangements. TCRdb mirrors the immuneACCESS table, restricted to in-frame sequences. Some clones are absent from its copies; in checked studies, under half trace to an unresolved V gene, and the reason for the others is unknown. V, J and clone size reflect that table, while D and trimming were determined from the DNA. The sample table records hundreds of thousands of clones; around nine tenths of these occur just once. In total, the top ten clones hold around 2.5% of the sample.

This clonotype was sampled from a man aged 55 to 69 who had recovered from COVID-19. This chain is built from TRBV9 and TRBJ2-7; 7 nucleotides in the junction match TRBD1. What was sequenced was PBMCs or T cells enriched from blood (not recorded which). The DNA reads as follows: TGTGCCAGCAGCTTGACAGGGACCTCCTACGAGCAGTACTTC. This is translated as CASSLTGTSYEQYF.